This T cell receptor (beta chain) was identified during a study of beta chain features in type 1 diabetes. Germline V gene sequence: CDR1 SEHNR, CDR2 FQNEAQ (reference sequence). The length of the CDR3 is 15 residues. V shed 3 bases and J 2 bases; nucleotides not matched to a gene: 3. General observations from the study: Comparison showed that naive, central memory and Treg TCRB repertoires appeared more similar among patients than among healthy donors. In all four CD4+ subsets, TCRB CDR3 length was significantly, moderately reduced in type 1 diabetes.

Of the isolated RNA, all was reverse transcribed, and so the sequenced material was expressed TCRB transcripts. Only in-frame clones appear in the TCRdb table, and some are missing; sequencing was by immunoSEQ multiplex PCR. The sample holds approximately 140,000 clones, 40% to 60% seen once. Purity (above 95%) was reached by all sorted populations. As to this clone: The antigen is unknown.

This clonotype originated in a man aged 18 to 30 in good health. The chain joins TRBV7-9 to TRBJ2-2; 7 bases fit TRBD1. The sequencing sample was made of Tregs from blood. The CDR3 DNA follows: TGTGCCAGCAGCTTTCTAGGGGGCAACACCGGGGAGCTGTTTTTT. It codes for CASSFLGGNTGELFF.